This entry features one TCR beta chain sequence. This table comes from immunoSEQ multiplex PCR, and its TCRdb copy is limited to in-frame clones, with some not included. The sample holds about 130,000 clones, 89% seen once. This specimen comes from a study of cytomegalovirus exposure and HLA in healthy donors. V was clipped by 5 bases and J by 3 bases; unmatched bases: 13. CDR1 is MNHEY, CDR2 SMNVEV, per germline (reference sequence). The CDR3 contains 16 residues. The clonotype comes from a woman aged 18-29 years in good health and CMV-seronegative. Specimen: PBMCs. This chain connects TRBV27 to TRBJ2-7; 7 bases align to TRBD2. DNA of the CDR3: TGTGCCAGCAGTCCTGGGGGGTGGCGGGAGTTCTACGAGCAGTACTTC. This sequence encodes CASSPGGWREFYEQYF.